These 27 T cell receptor beta chains share one sample of origin, sequenced in a study of T-cell reconstitution after alpha-beta-depleted transplantation in children listed by TCRdb under 2016. The library was prepared using PCR. Reads for this sample came from an Illumina HiSeq 2500. Molecular barcoding was employed in the preparation of TCR libraries, with unique molecular identifiers being used to normalize TCRbeta repertoire quantification. TCRdb redid the processing of the public reads, applying fastp at Q25 and MiXCR, and retained in-frame beta chains. Identical CDR3 proteins give one entry, which carries the most common genes and DNA. The sample has 550,000 to 800,000 distinct CDR3 sequences on record, 13% of them singletons. Jointly, the top ten make up around 0.8% of the sample. What the treatment or condition label conveys for this sample: allogeneic hematopoietic cell transplantation with graft depleted of TCRalphabeta T cells and CD19 B cells.

The sample in question was PBMCs, obtained before TCRalphabeta/CD19-depleted stem cell transplant. These receptors came from a girl aged 2-9 years with congenital amegakaryocytic thrombocytopenia, due to receive a stem cell transplant.

With respect to this clonotype: A single base separates this from a much larger clone, so it may be a read error. The rearrangement joins TRBV7-7 to TRBJ2-2; 7 bases align to TRBD1. Germline V lookup: CDR1 SSHAT, CDR2 FNYEAQ (reference sequence). This CDR3 contains 14 residues. The CDR3 bases are TGTGCCAGCGGCCCGACAGGGAACAGCGGGGAGCTGTTTTTT. Amino acid sequence: CASGPTGNSGELFF.

This clonotype was detected a few times. V usage is TRBV20-1 and J usage is TRBJ2-7; D not certain. This CDR3 has 11 residues. Trimming took 5 bases from V and 1 from J, leaving 6 bases between them. Germline V gene data show CDR1 as DFQATT and CDR2 as SNEGSKA (reference sequence). For the CDR3, the DNA is TGCAGTGCTGCTAGTTCCTACGAGCAGTACTTC. Translating gives CSAASSYEQYF.

This clonotype was picked up a small number of times. The chain links TRBV4-1 to TRBJ2-3, with D possibly TRBD2 on 7 matching bases. Germline V gives CDR1 MGHRA, CDR2 YSYEKL. The germline V and J ends were trimmed by 2 bases and 5 bases, with 14 bases remaining between them. CDR3 length: 15 residues. CDR3 nucleotides: TGCGCCAGCAGCCAAAACTGGGGGGGCAGAGATACGCAGTATTTT. It yields the protein CASSQNWGGRDTQYF.

In this sample, this clonotype turned up many times. The V call is TRBV29-1, the J call TRBJ2-6, with D possibly being TRBD1 (5 bases). The CDR3 length is 14 residues. Germline CDR1 is SQVTM and CDR2 is ANQGSEA. V shed 3 bases and J shed 0 bases, with 6 bases lying between them. Here the CDR3 reads CSVEQGSGANVLTF. For the CDR3, the DNA is TGCAGCGTTGAGCAGGGCTCTGGGGCCAACGTCCTGACTTTC.

There are many counts of this clonotype. The rearrangement uses TRBV10-3 and TRBJ1-3; D uncertain. The CDR3 spans 13 residues. Trimming pared 7 bases from V and 1 base from J, leaving 8 bases between. Per the germline V gene, CDR1 is ENHRY and CDR2 is SYGVKD. The chain's CDR3 is CAITRQSGNTIYF. The CDR3 DNA reads as TGTGCCATCACTCGGCAGTCTGGAAACACCATATATTTT.

This clonotype was observed many times. J is TRBJ2-7 and V is TRBV5-1; 7 bases are a match to TRBD1. The CDR3 has 14 amino acids. V shed 2 bases, J shed 2 bases, and the junction held 4 bases outside the gene matches. CDR1 SGHRS and CDR2 YFSETQ come from the germline V gene. This CDR3 is CASSLITGAYEQYF. DNA for the CDR3: TGCGCCAGCAGCTTAATTACAGGGGCCTACGAGCAGTACTTC.

In its sample, this clonotype was seen many times. The rearrangement links TRBV6-6 to TRBJ2-3; D uncertain. The CDR3 runs to 13 residues. V lost 2 bases and J 1 base, leaving 4 bases between the germline ends. In germline, CDR1 is MNHNY, CDR2 SVGAGI (reference sequence). CDR3 nucleotide sequence: TGTGCCAGCAGTTACACGGGCACAGATACGCAGTATTTT. As protein: CASSYTGTDTQYF.

This clonotype was observed at least ten times. This chain connects TRBV5-1 to TRBJ2-1; 8 bases line up with TRBD2. Germline V CDR1 and CDR2: SGHRS, YFSETQ. The junction had 7 bases not matched to a gene; V was cut back by 4 bases and J by 7 bases. CDR3 size: 14 residues. The CDR3 DNA sequence: TGCGCCAGCAGCACACCGACTAGCGTGAATGAGCAGTTCTTC. Protein: CASSTPTSVNEQFF. The variable domain in full, completed from reference TRBV5-1 and TRBJ2-1, reads KAGVTQTPRYLIKTRGQQVTLSCSPISGHRSVSWYQQTPGQGLQFLFEYFSETQRNKGNFPGRFSGRQFSNSRSEMNVSTLELGDSALYLCASSTPTSVNEQFFGPGTRLTVL.

This clonotype occurred many times. The chain is built from TRBV7-2 and TRBJ1-2, with 9 bases fitting TRBD1. V shed 6 bases and J 6 bases; nucleotides not matched to a gene: 8. The CDR3 runs to 14 residues. Germline V gene lookup returns CDR1 SGHTA and CDR2 FQGNSA. The CDR3 region has the DNA TGTGCCAGCAGTCTCAGGGACAGGGATGATGGCTACACCTTC. It is translated as CASSLRDRDDGYTF.

For this clonotype: A much larger clone sits a single nucleotide away, making a read error possible. The J gene is TRBJ1-1, the V gene TRBV20-1; D is undetermined. The CDR3 has 13 residues. Germline loops: CDR1 DFQATT, CDR2 SNEGSKA (reference sequence). The CDR3 is CSASLTSNTEASF. The CDR3 bases are TGCAGTGCCAGCCTGACAAGTAACACTGAAGCTTCCTTT.

This clonotype was picked up a small number of times. The CDR3 bases are TGCAGTGCTAACGAAAGGCGGAGGGGGGTTGACAATGAGCAGTTCTTC. This gives the protein CSANERRRGVDNEQFF. The chain combines TRBV20-1 with TRBJ2-1; the D gene could be TRBD1 or TRBD2 (6 bases each). Germline-derived CDR1 and CDR2 are DFQATT and SNEGSKA (reference sequence). The length of the CDR3 is 16 residues. The germline V and J ends were trimmed by 4 bases and 5 bases, with 21 bases remaining between them.

This clonotype was seen more than once but under ten times. The chain couples TRBV7-9 to TRBJ2-1, with D unclear. The CDR3 length is 17 residues. V dropped 5 bases and J dropped 0 bases, with 17 bases sitting between them. Germline V gives CDR1 SEHNR, CDR2 FQNEAQ (reference sequence). The CDR3 is CASSPPGPGSSYNEQFF. Here the CDR3 DNA reads TGTGCCAGCAGCCCTCCGGGCCCCGGAAGCTCCTACAATGAGCAGTTCTTC.

This clonotype was observed many times. The V call is TRBV5-1, the J call TRBJ1-3; no definite D call. Germline-derived CDR1 and CDR2 are SGHRS and YFSETQ. V was clipped by 4 bases and J by 4 bases, with 12 bases between them. CDR3 length: 14 residues. The CDR3 spells CASSTDILGNTIYF. The DNA of the CDR3 is TGCGCCAGCAGCACCGACATTCTCGGAAACACCATATATTTT.

The sample holds many counts of this clonotype. This rearrangement joins TRBV12-3 or TRBV12-4 to TRBJ1-5; no definite D call. V was clipped by 3 bases and J by 4 bases, with 10 bases between them. This CDR3 is built from 14 residues. CDR3 nucleotide sequence: TGTGCCAGCAGTTTCCAGCAGGAAAATCAGCCCCAGCATTTT. The encoded protein is CASSFQQENQPQHF.

This clonotype was counted ten times or more. The chain has TRBV5-1 and TRBJ1-2; D gene ambiguous. Germline loops: CDR1 SGHRS, CDR2 YFSETQ. The V end lost 0 bases, the J end lost 3 bases, and 9 bases lay between the germline ends. The CDR3 loop spans 14 amino acids. The CDR3 protein is CASSLGEGHYGYTF. The DNA of the CDR3 is TGCGCCAGCAGCTTGGGTGAGGGTCACTATGGCTACACCTTC.

A word on this clonotype: This could be a read error, since a much larger clone is one nucleotide away. The chain carries TRBV5-1 and TRBJ2-3, with a tentative D call TRBD2 (5 bases). The germline CDR1 and CDR2 sequences are SGHRS and YFSETQ. This CDR3 comprises 15 residues. CDR3 sequence reads: CVSSVPSRRTDTQYF. The CDR3 DNA follows: TGCGTCAGCAGCGTGCCTAGCAGGCGCACAGATACGCAGTATTTT.

Remarks on this clonotype: Being one base from a much bigger clone, this may be a read error. The V and J genes are TRBV5-1 and TRBJ2-3; a weak D match, TRBD1 (6 bases). The CDR3 is made up of 12 amino acids. Germline CDR1 and CDR2: SGHRS and YFSETQ. The CDR3 reads CASNLVGATQYF. In nucleotides, the CDR3 is TGCGCCAGCAACTTGGTGGGGGCTACGCAGTATTTT.

The chain has TRBV20-1 and TRBJ2-2; 8 bases are shared with TRBD2. Germline values: CDR1 DFQATT, CDR2 SNEGSKA (reference sequence). The CDR3 length is 14 residues. J was trimmed by 8 bases and V by 2 bases; bases with no gene match: 7. Here the CDR3 reads CSARSPASGGELFF. Written as DNA, the CDR3 is TGCAGTGCTAGATCCCCTGCTAGCGGGGGGGAGCTGTTTTTT.

This chain joins TRBV5-1 and TRBJ1-2, with TRBD1 matching 7 bases. The germline V gene has CDR1 SGHRS and CDR2 YFSETQ. V shed 2 bases and J 4 bases; nucleotides not matched to a gene: 11. The CDR3 length is 16 residues. The CDR3 is CASSFTDRDAFYGYTF. For the CDR3, the DNA is TGCGCCAGCAGCTTCACCGACAGGGACGCATTCTATGGCTACACCTTC. Full variable domain (missing parts from reference TRBV5-1 and TRBJ1-2): KAGVTQTPRYLIKTRGQQVTLSCSPISGHRSVSWYQQTPGQGLQFLFEYFSETQRNKGNFPGRFSGRQFSNSRSEMNVSTLELGDSALYLCASSFTDRDAFYGYTFGSGTRLTVV.

This clonotype was picked up many times. V and J are TRBV6-5 and TRBJ1-2; perhaps TRBD1 as D (5 bases). Germline V CDR1 and CDR2: MNHEY, SVGAGI. The CDR3 length is 13 residues. V shed 0 bases and J shed 4 bases, with 6 bases lying between them. CDR3 region: CASSYSTVYGYTF. DNA of the CDR3: TGTGCCAGCAGTTACTCGACAGTCTATGGCTACACCTTC.

This chain connects TRBV19 to TRBJ1-2; D might be TRBD1 (5 bases). Trimming stripped 6 bases from V and 8 bases from J, with 19 bases between. The CDR3 is made up of 14 amino acids. In germline, CDR1 is LNHDA, CDR2 SQIVND (reference sequence). For the CDR3, the DNA is TGTGCCAGTAGAAAGTCCGGGACCGCCTTCGGCTACACCTTC. Its protein product is CASRKSGTAFGYTF.

This clonotype came up many times. The chain uses TRBV29-1 and TRBJ1-1, with a tentative D call TRBD1 (5 bases). This CDR3 is built from 14 residues. Germline lookup yields CDR1 SQVTM and CDR2 ANQGSEA. Trimming removed 6 bases at V and 4 bases at J, with 18 bases between. In nucleotides, the CDR3 is TGCAGCGTAATGAGGGGTTCCCGGGGCACTGAAGCTTTCTTT. It codes for CSVMRGSRGTEAFF.

This sequence joins TRBV7-9 and TRBJ2-2, with TRBD2 matching 7 bases. Trimming removed 5 bases from V and 0 bases from J; junction bases left unmatched: 9. The CDR3 runs 17 residues. The germline V gene has CDR1 SEHNR and CDR2 FQNEAQ (reference sequence). CDR3 sequence (DNA): TGTGCCAGCAGCCCTGGCCCTAGCGGAGCGAACACCGGGGAGCTGTTTTTT. As protein: CASSPGPSGANTGELFF.

This clonotype was seen ten or more times. At one boundary the junction diverges from the germline segment, which might be a read error. This sequence joins TRBV7-2 and TRBJ2-5; D remains unclear. Germline-derived CDR1 and CDR2 are SGHTA and FQGNSA. CDR3 size: 12 residues. CDR3 amino acids: CASSLEWETQYF. In DNA, the CDR3 is TGTGCCAGCAGTTTAGAGTGGGAGACCCAGTACTTC.

This clonotype was counted between two and nine times. The chain couples TRBV29-1 to TRBJ2-5; D uncertain. The CDR3 totals 13 residues. Trimming took off 0 bases at V and 5 bases at J, with 10 bases between the two ends. In germline, CDR1 is SQVTM, CDR2 ANQGSEA. CDR3 protein: CSVEEPRYETQYF. CDR3 in DNA: TGCAGCGTTGAAGAGCCCAGATACGAGACCCAGTACTTC.

Only a few counts were recorded for this clonotype. This chain uses TRBV7-2 with TRBJ1-2, with TRBD1 as a possible D gene (6 bases). V was cut by 2 bases and J by 5 bases, with 18 bases left in between. This CDR3 contains 16 residues. Germline CDR1 SGHTA, CDR2 FQGNSA. CDR3: CASSLQEGGRLYGYTF. In DNA, the CDR3 is TGTGCCAGCAGCTTACAAGAGGGGGGGCGTCTTTATGGCTACACCTTC.

This clonotype was counted at least ten times. This rearrangement joins TRBV20-1 to TRBJ2-3, with TRBD2 matching 9 bases. The junction had 6 bases not matched to a gene; V was cut back by 5 bases and J by 0 bases. Germline CDR1 reads DFQATT; CDR2 reads SNEGSKA (reference sequence). This CDR3 comprises 15 residues. The DNA for the CDR3 is TGCAGTGCTGGGCGACTAGCGGAGAGCACAGATACGCAGTATTTT. It encodes CSAGRLAESTDTQYF.